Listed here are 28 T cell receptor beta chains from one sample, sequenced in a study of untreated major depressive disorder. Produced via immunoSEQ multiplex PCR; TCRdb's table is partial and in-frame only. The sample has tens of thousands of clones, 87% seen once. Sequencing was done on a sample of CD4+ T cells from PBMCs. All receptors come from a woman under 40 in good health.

The CDR3 is CASSYSRGAPYGYTF. In nucleotides, the CDR3 is TGTGCCAGCAGTTACTCCCGCGGGGCTCCCTATGGCTACACCTTC. This chain joins TRBV6-5 and TRBJ1-2; possible D gene TRBD1, 5 bases. The CDR3 contains 15 residues. From germline, CDR1 is MNHEY and CDR2 SVGAGI. V lost 0 bases and J 4 bases, leaving 12 bases between the germline ends.

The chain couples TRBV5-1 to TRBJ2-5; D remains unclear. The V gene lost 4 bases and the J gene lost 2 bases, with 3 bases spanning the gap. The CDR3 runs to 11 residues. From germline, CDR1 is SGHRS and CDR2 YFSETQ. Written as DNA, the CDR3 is TGCGCCAGCAGCCGGCAAGAGACCCAGTACTTC. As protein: CASSRQETQYF.

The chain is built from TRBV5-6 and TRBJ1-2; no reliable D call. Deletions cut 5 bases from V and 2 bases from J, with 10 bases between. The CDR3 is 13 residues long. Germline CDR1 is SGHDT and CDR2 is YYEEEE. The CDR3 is CASSPGRNYGYTF. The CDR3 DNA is TGTGCCAGCAGTCCTGGCAGAAACTATGGCTACACCTTC.

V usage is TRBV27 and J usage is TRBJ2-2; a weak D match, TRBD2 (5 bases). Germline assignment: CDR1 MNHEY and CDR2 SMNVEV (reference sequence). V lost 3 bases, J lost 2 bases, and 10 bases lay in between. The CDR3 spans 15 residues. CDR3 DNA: TGTGCCAGCAGTTTCTCGACGGGAAACACCGGGGAGCTGTTTTTT. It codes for CASSFSTGNTGELFF.

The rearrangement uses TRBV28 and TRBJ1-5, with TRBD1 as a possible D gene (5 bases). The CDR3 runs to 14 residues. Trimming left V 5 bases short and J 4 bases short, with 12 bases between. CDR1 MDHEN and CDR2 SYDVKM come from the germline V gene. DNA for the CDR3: TGTGCCAGCAGTAGAGGGGCTAGGAATCAGCCCCAGCATTTT. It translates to CASSRGARNQPQHF.

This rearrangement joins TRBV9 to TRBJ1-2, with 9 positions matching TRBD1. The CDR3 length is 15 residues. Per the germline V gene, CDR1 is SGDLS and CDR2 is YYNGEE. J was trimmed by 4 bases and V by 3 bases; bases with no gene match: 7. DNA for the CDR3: TGTGCCAGCAGCGACGGGGGACAGGGACTCTATGGCTACACCTTC. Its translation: CASSDGGQGLYGYTF. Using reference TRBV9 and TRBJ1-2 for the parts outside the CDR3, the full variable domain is DSGVTQTPKHLITATGQRVTLRCSPRSGDLSVYWYQQSLDQGLQFLIQYYNGEERAKGNILERFSAQQFPDLHSELNLSSLELGDSALYFCASSDGGQGLYGYTFGSGTRLTVV.

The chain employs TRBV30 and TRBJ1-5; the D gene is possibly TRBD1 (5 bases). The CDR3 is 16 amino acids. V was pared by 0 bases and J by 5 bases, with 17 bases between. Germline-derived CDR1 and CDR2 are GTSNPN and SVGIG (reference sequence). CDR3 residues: CAWSVPGARTHQPQHF. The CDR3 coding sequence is TGTGCCTGGAGTGTACCCGGGGCGAGAACACATCAGCCCCAGCATTTT.

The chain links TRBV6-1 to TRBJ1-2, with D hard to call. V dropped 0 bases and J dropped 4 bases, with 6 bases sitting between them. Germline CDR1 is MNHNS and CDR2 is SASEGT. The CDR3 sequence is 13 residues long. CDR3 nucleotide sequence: TGTGCCAGCAGTGAAGCGCCCGGCTATGGCTACACCTTC. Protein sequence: CASSEAPGYGYTF.

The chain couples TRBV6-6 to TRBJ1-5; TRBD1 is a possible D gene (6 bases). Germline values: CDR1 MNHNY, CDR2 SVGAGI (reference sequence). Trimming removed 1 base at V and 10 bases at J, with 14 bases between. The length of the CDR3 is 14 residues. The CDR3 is CASSYLNRVNPQHF. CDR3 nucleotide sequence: TGTGCCAGCAGTTACTTGAACAGGGTAAACCCCCAGCATTTT.

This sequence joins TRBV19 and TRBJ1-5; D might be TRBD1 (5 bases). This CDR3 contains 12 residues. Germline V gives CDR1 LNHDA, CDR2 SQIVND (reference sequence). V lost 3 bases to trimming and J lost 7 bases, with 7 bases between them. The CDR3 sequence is CASSIRDQPQHF. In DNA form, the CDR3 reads TGTGCCAGTAGTATCCGGGACCAGCCCCAGCATTTT.

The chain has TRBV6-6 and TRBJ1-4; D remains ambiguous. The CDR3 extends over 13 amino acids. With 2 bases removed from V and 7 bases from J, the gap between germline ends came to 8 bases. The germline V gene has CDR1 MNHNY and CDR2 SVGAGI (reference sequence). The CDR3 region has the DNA TGTGCCAGCAGTTACCGAGGGAGTGAAAAACTGTTTTTT. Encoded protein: CASSYRGSEKLFF.

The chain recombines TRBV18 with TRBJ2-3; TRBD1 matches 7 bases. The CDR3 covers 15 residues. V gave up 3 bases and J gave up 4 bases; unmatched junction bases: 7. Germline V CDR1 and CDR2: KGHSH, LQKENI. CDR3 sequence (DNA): TGTGCCAGCTCACCCGACCCCACAGGGGCAGATACGCAGTATTTT. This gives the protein CASSPDPTGADTQYF.

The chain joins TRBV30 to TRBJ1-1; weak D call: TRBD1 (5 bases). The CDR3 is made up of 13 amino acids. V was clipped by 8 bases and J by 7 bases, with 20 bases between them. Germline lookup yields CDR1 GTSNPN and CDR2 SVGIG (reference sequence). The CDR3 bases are TGTGCCCGGACGGGCACTAGGGGCAGTGAAGCTTTCTTT. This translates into CARTGTRGSEAFF.

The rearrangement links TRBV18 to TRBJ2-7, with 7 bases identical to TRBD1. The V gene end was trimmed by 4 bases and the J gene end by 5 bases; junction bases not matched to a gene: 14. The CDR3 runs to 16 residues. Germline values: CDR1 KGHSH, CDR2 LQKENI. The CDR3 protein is CASSRSIGGESDEQYF. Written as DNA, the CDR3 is TGTGCCAGCTCACGGTCTATAGGGGGCGAATCGGACGAGCAGTACTTC.

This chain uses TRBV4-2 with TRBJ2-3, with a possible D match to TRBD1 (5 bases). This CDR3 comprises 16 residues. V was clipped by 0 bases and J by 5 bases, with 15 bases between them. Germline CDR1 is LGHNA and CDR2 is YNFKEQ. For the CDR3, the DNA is TGTGCCAGCAGCCAAGATGGCCAGGGAAGCGTAGATACGCAGTATTTT. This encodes CASSQDGQGSVDTQYF.

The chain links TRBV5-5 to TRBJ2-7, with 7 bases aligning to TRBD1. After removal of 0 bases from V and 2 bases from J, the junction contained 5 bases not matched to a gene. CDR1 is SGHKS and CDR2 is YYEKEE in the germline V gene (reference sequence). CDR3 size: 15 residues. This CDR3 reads CASSLAKGAAYEQYF. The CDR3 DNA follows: TGTGCCAGCAGCTTGGCCAAGGGGGCGGCCTACGAGCAGTACTTC.

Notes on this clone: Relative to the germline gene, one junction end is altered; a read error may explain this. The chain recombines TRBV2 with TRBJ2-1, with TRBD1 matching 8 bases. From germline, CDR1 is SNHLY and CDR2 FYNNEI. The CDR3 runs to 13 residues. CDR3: CASSPDRGPEKFF. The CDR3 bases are TGTGCCAGCAGTCCAGACAGGGGACCTGAGAAGTTCTTC.

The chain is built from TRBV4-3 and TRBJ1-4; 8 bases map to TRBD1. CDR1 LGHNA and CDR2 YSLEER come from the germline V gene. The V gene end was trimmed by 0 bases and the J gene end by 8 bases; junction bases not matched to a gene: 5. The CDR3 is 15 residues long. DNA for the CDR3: TGCGCCAGCAGCCAAGATACACAGGGGGACGAAAAACTGTTTTTT. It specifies CASSQDTQGDEKLFF.

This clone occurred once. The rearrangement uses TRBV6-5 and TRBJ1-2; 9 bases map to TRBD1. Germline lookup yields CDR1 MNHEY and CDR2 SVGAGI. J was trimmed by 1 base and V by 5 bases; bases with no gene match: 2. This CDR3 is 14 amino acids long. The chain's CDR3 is CASSPDRGNYGYTF. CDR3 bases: TGTGCCAGCAGTCCGGACAGGGGTAACTATGGCTACACCTTC.

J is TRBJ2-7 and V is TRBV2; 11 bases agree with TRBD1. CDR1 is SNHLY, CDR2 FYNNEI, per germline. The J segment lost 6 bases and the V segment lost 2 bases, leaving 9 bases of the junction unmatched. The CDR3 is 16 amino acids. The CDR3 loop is CASSERRGTGGAEQYF. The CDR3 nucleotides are TGTGCCAGCAGTGAAAGGAGGGGGACAGGGGGGGCCGAGCAGTACTTC.

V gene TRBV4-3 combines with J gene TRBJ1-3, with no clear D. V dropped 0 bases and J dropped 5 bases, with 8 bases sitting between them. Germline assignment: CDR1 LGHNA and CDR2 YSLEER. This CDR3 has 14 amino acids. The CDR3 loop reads CASSQDTSRNTIYF. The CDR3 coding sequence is TGCGCCAGCAGCCAAGATACAAGCAGAAACACCATATATTTT.

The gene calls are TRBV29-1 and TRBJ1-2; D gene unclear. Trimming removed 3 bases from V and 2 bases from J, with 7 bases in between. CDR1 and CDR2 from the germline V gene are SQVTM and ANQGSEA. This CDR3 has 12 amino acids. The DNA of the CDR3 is TGCAGCGTTGACGCTCAGAACTATGGCTACACCTTC. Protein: CSVDAQNYGYTF.

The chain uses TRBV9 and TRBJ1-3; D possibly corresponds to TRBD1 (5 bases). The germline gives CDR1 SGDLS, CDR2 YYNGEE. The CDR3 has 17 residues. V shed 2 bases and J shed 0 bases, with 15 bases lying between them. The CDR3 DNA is TGTGCCAGCAGCGTCGGGGCGGGCTGGAGCTCTGGAAACACCATATATTTT. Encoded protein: CASSVGAGWSSGNTIYF.

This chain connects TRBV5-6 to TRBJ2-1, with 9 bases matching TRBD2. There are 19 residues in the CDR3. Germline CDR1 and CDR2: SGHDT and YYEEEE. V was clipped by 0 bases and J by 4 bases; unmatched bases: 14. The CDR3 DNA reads TGTGCCAGCAGCTTGGCCGTTGTGGTGCTAGCGGGGATATACAATGAGCAGTTCTTC. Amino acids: CASSLAVVVLAGIYNEQFF.

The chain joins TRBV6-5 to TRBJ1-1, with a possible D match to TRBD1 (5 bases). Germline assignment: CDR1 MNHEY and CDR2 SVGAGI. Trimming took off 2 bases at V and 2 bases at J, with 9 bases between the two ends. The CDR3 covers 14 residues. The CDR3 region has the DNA TGTGCCAGCAGTTACGCAGACAGTAACACTGAAGCTTTCTTT. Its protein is CASSYADSNTEAFF.

The CDR3 loop is CASSLFQGTLHF. DNA for the CDR3: TGTGCCAGCAGTTTATTCCAGGGGACTCTCCACTTT. V gene TRBV28 combines with J gene TRBJ1-6; D might be TRBD1 (6 bases). The CDR3 covers 12 residues. V gave up 1 base and J gave up 16 bases, with 11 bases separating them. CDR1 is MDHEN and CDR2 is SYDVKM in the germline V gene.

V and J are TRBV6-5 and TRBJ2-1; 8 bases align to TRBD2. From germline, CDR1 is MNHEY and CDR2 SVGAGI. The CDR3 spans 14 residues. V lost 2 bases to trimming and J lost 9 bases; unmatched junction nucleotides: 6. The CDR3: CASSYPGGQGEQFF. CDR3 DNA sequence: TGTGCCAGCAGTTACCCGGGGGGGCAGGGTGAGCAGTTCTTC.

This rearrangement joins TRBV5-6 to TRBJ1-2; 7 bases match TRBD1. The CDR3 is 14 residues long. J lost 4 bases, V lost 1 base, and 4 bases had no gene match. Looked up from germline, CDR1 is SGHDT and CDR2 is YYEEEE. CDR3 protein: CASSLRQGAYGYTF. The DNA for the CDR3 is TGTGCCAGCAGCTTGCGACAGGGTGCCTATGGCTACACCTTC.